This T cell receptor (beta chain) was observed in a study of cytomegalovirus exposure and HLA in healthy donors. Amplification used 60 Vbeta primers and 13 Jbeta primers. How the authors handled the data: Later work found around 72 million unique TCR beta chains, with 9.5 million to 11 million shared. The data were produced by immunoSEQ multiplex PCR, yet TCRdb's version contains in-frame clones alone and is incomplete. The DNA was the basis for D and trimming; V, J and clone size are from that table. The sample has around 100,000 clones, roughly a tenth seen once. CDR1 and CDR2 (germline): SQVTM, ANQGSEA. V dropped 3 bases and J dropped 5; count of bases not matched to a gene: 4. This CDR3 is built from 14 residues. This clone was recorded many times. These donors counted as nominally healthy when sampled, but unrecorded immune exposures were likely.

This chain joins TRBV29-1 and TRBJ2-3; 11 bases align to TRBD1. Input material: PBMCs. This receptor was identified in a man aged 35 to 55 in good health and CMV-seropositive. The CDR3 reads CSVEPGTGGDTQYF. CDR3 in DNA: TGCAGCGTTGAGCCCGGGACAGGGGGAGATACGCAGTATTTT.